The 30 T cell receptor beta chains in this list originate from one sample, sequenced in a study of T cell responses to AZD1222 COVID-19 vaccine. This table comes from immunoSEQ multiplex PCR, and its TCRdb copy is limited to in-frame clones, with some not included. Altogether approximately 80,000 clones are present, around 87% being singletons, with the ten largest covering 30% to 40%. The source was peripheral blood, collected on day 0 of AZD1222 vaccination. The receptor source for this set is an adult in good health.

This chain links TRBV9 with TRBJ2-1, with TRBD2 identical over 7 bases. Per germline, CDR1 SGDLS and CDR2 YYNGEE. The trim removed 0 bases at V and 4 bases at J, leaving 10 bases unmatched. The CDR3 runs to 17 residues. Written as DNA, the CDR3 is TGTGCCAGCAGCGTAGGGGTCGGTAGCGGGTTTTACAATGAGCAGTTCTTC. This gives the protein CASSVGVGSGFYNEQFF.

The chain employs TRBV28 and TRBJ2-5, with D uncertain. With 5 bases removed from V and 4 bases from J, the gap between germline ends came to 8 bases. Germline CDR1 MDHEN, CDR2 SYDVKM. This CDR3 spans 12 amino acids. The CDR3 nucleotides are TGTGCCAGCAGTACCCCTACAGAGACCCAGTACTTC. Translation gives CASSTPTETQYF.

The chain is built from TRBV7-2 and TRBJ1-3, with D possibly matching TRBD1 (6 bases). CDR1 is SGHTA and CDR2 is FQGNSA in the germline V gene. Trimming removed 0 bases from V and 4 bases from J, with 16 bases in between. This CDR3 spans 17 amino acids. CDR3 in amino acids: CASSLALGSGAGNTIYF. Here the CDR3 DNA reads TGTGCCAGCAGCTTAGCGCTCGGATCGGGGGCGGGAAACACCATATATTTT.

The table lists this clone with a few counts. The rearrangement uses TRBV6-5 and TRBJ1-1; TRBD1 matches at 7 bases. V lost 5 bases and J lost 2; bases outside the gene matches: 5. The germline V gene encodes CDR1 MNHEY and CDR2 SVGAGI. This CDR3 has 14 residues. CDR3 in amino acids: CASSRRQGNTEAFF. The CDR3 DNA sequence: TGTGCCAGCAGTCGACGACAGGGAAACACTGAAGCTTTCTTT.

CDR3: CASSYARHNTEAFF. In DNA form, the CDR3 reads TGTGCCAGCAGTTATGCCAGGCACAACACTGAAGCTTTCTTT. V and J are TRBV27 and TRBJ1-1; no reliable D call. Germline V lookup: CDR1 MNHEY, CDR2 SMNVEV (reference sequence). The V end lost 4 bases, the J end lost 2 bases, and 11 bases lay between the germline ends. The CDR3 runs 14 residues.

This sequence joins TRBV19 and TRBJ1-1, with D hard to call. The CDR3 totals 11 residues. CDR1 LNHDA and CDR2 SQIVND come from the germline V gene (reference sequence). V was clipped by 6 bases and J by 8 bases, with 10 bases between them. The CDR3, as DNA: TGTGCCAGTAGCCGGGAGTGGGAAGCTTTCTTT. It translates to CASSREWEAFF.

The rearrangement links TRBV2 to TRBJ2-1; TRBD2 aligns across 9 bases. The V segment lost 5 bases and the J segment 7 bases; nucleotides outside the gene matches: 15. CDR1 and CDR2 from the germline V gene are SNHLY and FYNNEI. The CDR3 has 17 residues. This chain's CDR3 is CASSLTSGVGFTNEQFF. CDR3 DNA sequence: TGTGCCAGCAGTTTGACTAGCGGAGTTGGGTTTACGAATGAGCAGTTCTTC.

This clone was observed a handful of times. V usage is TRBV7-9 and J usage is TRBJ2-1; a weak D match, TRBD2 (6 bases). With 5 bases removed from V and 10 bases from J, the gap between germline ends came to 12 bases. The CDR3 extends over 12 amino acids. Germline CDR1 and CDR2: SEHNR and FQNEAQ (reference sequence). CDR3: CASSLLAEEQFF. The CDR3 DNA reads TGTGCCAGCAGCCTATTAGCGGAAGAGCAGTTCTTC.

The J gene is TRBJ1-3, the V gene TRBV5-4; TRBD1 agrees at 9 bases. There are 15 residues in the CDR3. Trimming took 3 bases from V and 4 from J; bases not matched to a gene: 5. Germline V CDR1 and CDR2: SGHNT, YYREEE (reference sequence). In DNA, the CDR3 is TGTGCCAGCAGCTCACGACAGGGGGTAGGAAACACCATATATTTT. As protein: CASSSRQGVGNTIYF.

J is TRBJ2-3 and V is TRBV5-4, with D perhaps TRBD1 (6 bases). Deletions cut 4 bases from V and 5 bases from J, with 17 bases between. The CDR3 runs 15 residues. CDR1 and CDR2 from the germline V gene are SGHNT and YYREEE (reference sequence). The CDR3 sequence: CASSQLHRERDTQYF. DNA of the CDR3: TGTGCCAGCAGCCAGCTCCACAGGGAGAGAGATACGCAGTATTTT.

CDR3 loop: CASSLGFPGNTIYF. CDR3 DNA: TGCGCCAGCAGCTTGGGTTTTCCTGGAAACACCATATATTTT. V is TRBV5-1 and J is TRBJ1-3; no definite D call. Germline values: CDR1 SGHRS, CDR2 YFSETQ. Between the trimmed V and J ends, which lost 0 bases and 2 bases, there was a span of 6 bases. This CDR3 region has 14 residues.

The chain recombines TRBV5-4 with TRBJ1-4; no reliable D call. CDR1 and CDR2 (germline): SGHNT, YYREEE (reference sequence). V lost 3 bases to trimming and J lost 4 bases, with 10 bases between them. This CDR3 has 14 amino acids. CDR3 region: CASSYTALNEKLFF. In nucleotides, the CDR3 is TGTGCCAGCAGCTACACGGCTCTTAATGAAAAACTGTTTTTT.

The chain uses TRBV7-2 and TRBJ2-1; 8 bases align to TRBD2. J was trimmed by 3 bases and V by 4 bases; bases with no gene match: 11. The CDR3 is made up of 17 amino acids. CDR1 is SGHTA, CDR2 FQGNSA, per germline. CDR3 bases: TGTGCCAGCAGCTCCCCAAGCGGGAGTGCGGGCTACAATGAGCAGTTCTTC. Translating it yields CASSSPSGSAGYNEQFF.

This clone was detected only once. The rearrangement uses TRBV7-2 and TRBJ2-5; D may be TRBD1 or TRBD2 (5 bases each). Near its end, the DNA agrees better with TRBJ2-7, so the J call may be wrong. The CDR3 contains 13 residues. CDR1 is SGHTA, CDR2 FQGNSA, per germline. This CDR3 is CASSWGINYEQYF. The DNA of the CDR3 is TGTGCCAGCAGCTGGGGGATTAATTACGAGCAGTACTTC.

V gene TRBV25-1 combines with J gene TRBJ2-5; D gene uncertain. The germline CDR1 and CDR2 sequences are MGHDK and SYGVNS. Trimming left V 1 base short and J 5 bases short, with 8 bases between. CDR3 length: 13 residues. The CDR3 is CASSEWGRETQYF. The CDR3 DNA is TGTGCCAGCAGTGAATGGGGTCGCGAGACCCAGTACTTC.

The chain is built from TRBV28 and TRBJ1-2; TRBD1 aligns across 9 bases. Germline CDR1 and CDR2: MDHEN and SYDVKM. The ends lost 4 bases at V and 6 bases at J; junction bases unmatched: 6. This CDR3 is 14 amino acids long. CDR3 sequence: CASSSPRDRDGYTF. The DNA for the CDR3 is TGTGCCAGCAGTTCACCACGGGACAGGGATGGCTACACCTTC.

The rearrangement uses TRBV6-5 and TRBJ2-3; 10 bases align to TRBD1. The V gene end was trimmed by 2 bases and the J gene end by 1 base; junction bases not matched to a gene: 0. Germline CDR1 MNHEY, CDR2 SVGAGI. This CDR3 is built from 15 residues. The CDR3 region is CASSYGTGGTDTQYF. In DNA form, the CDR3 reads TGTGCCAGCAGTTACGGGACAGGGGGCACAGATACGCAGTATTTT.

V gene TRBV3-1 (or the pseudogene TRBV3-2) combines with J gene TRBJ2-3; TRBD2 matches at 11 bases. The CDR3 contains 17 residues. The V gene end was trimmed by 4 bases and the J gene end by 0 bases; junction bases not matched to a gene: 6. The germline CDR1 and CDR2 sequences are LGHDT and YNNKEL (reference sequence). The CDR3 protein is CASSPRRTSGSTDTQYF. The CDR3 nucleotides read TGTGCCAGCAGCCCACGCAGGACTAGCGGGAGCACAGATACGCAGTATTTT.

The V and J genes are TRBV7-9 and TRBJ1-2; D gene ambiguous. The germline gives CDR1 SEHNR, CDR2 FQNEAQ (reference sequence). This CDR3 comprises 13 residues. The germline V and J ends were trimmed by 0 bases and 2 bases, with 4 bases remaining between them. The CDR3 DNA follows: TGTGCCAGCAGCTTAGCAGCAAACTATGGCTACACCTTC. This translates into CASSLAANYGYTF.

The chain joins TRBV13 to TRBJ1-5; possible D gene TRBD1, 5 bases. CDR1 and CDR2 from the germline V gene are PRHDT and FYEKMQ (reference sequence). There are 14 residues in the CDR3. V gave up 5 bases and J gave up 1 base, with 9 bases separating them. The CDR3 DNA sequence: TGTGCCAGCAGCGCACGGGGCAGCAATCAGCCCCAGCATTTT. Translated: CASSARGSNQPQHF.

V is TRBV6-5 and J is TRBJ1-1; 10 bases map to TRBD1. The germline V gene has CDR1 MNHEY and CDR2 SVGAGI. The CDR3 runs 13 residues. Unmatched junction bases numbered 9, after V lost 6 bases and J lost 11 bases. CDR3 DNA: TGTGCCAGCAGCCGCGACAGGGGGCAGTCGGCTTTCTTT. Translating it yields CASSRDRGQSAFF.

The V call is TRBV7-9, the J call TRBJ1-1; D is unclear. CDR1 and CDR2 from the germline V gene are SEHNR and FQNEAQ (reference sequence). V lost 3 bases and J 4 bases, leaving 15 bases between the germline ends. The CDR3 has 15 residues. CDR3 protein: CASSLGSAGVTEAFF. The CDR3 DNA reads as TGTGCCAGCAGCTTGGGGAGCGCGGGAGTCACTGAAGCTTTCTTT.

J is TRBJ1-5 and V is TRBV28; no definite D call. The germline V and J ends were trimmed by 3 bases and 1 base, with 16 bases remaining between them. The CDR3 runs to 17 residues. Germline CDR1 is MDHEN and CDR2 is SYDVKM. The CDR3 DNA reads as TGTGCCAGCAGTTTCTATTTGATCGAGGAGAGCAATCAGCCCCAGCATTTT. Its translation: CASSFYLIEESNQPQHF.

There are a few counts of this clone. The V call is TRBV5-4, the J call TRBJ2-7; TRBD1 agrees at 7 bases. This CDR3 comprises 14 residues. Germline values: CDR1 SGHNT, CDR2 YYREEE (reference sequence). V trimming: 2 bases; J trimming: 7 bases; junction bases outside the gene matches: 9. The CDR3 bases are TGTGCCAGCAGCTTTTCGAAAGGGGGCGGAGAGCAGTACTTC. This gives the protein CASSFSKGGGEQYF. The variable domain in full, with the rest retrieved from reference TRBV5-4 and TRBJ2-7, is ETGVTQSPTHLIKTRGQQVTLRCSSQSGHNTVSWYQQALGQGPQFIFQYYREEENGRGNFPPRFSGLQFPNYSSELNVNALELDDSALYLCASSFSKGGGEQYFGPGTRLTVT.

The rearrangement links TRBV12-3 or TRBV12-4 to TRBJ1-1; 7 bases match TRBD1. The V segment lost 4 bases and the J segment 4 bases; nucleotides outside the gene matches: 3. The length of the CDR3 is 13 residues. For the CDR3, the DNA is TGTGCCAGCAGTTCCGAGGGGGCCACTGAAGCTTTCTTT. This encodes CASSSEGATEAFF.

The CDR3 bases are TGTGCCAGCAGCGGACTAGCGGGAGGGCTGGATAAGACCCAGTACTTC. It yields the protein CASSGLAGGLDKTQYF. This sequence joins TRBV27 and TRBJ2-5, with 15 bases matching TRBD2. The ends lost 6 bases at V and 6 bases at J; junction bases unmatched: 8. Per the germline V gene, CDR1 is MNHEY and CDR2 is SMNVEV (reference sequence). This CDR3 region has 16 residues.

V and J are TRBV9 and TRBJ1-2, with 7 bases lining up with TRBD1. The CDR3 spans 13 residues. Germline trimming cut 1 base from V and 6 bases from J; bases unmatched to any gene: 3. Germline CDR1 reads SGDLS; CDR2 reads YYNGEE. The CDR3 sequence: CASSVRQGHGYTF. CDR3 in DNA: TGTGCCAGCAGCGTAAGACAGGGCCATGGCTACACCTTC.

The chain is built from TRBV21-1 and TRBJ2-1; the table's D call TRBD2 went unverified against the DNA. TRBV21-1 is designated a pseudogene. The CDR3 loop spans 15 amino acids. The CDR3 sequence is CASTPASGRKNEQFF. The CDR3 DNA follows: TGTGCCAGCACCCCGGCTAGCGGGAGGAAAAATGAGCAGTTCTTC.

V gene TRBV18 combines with J gene TRBJ2-2; D is unresolved. Germline values: CDR1 KGHSH, CDR2 LQKENI. This CDR3 is built from 12 residues. With 3 bases removed from V and 3 bases from J, the gap between germline ends came to 2 bases. CDR3 bases: TGTGCCAGCTCACCGTACACCGGGGAGCTGTTTTTT. Protein product: CASSPYTGELFF.

The chain combines TRBV12-3 or TRBV12-4 with TRBJ2-7, with D possibly TRBD2 on 5 matching bases. V was cut by 6 bases and J by 6 bases, with 12 bases left in between. The CDR3 totals 12 residues. The CDR3 DNA reads as TGTGCCAGCAGCGGGGAGCGAAGCGAGCAGTACTTC. Protein product: CASSGERSEQYF.